These T cell receptor beta chains were read from a single sample in a study of blood T cell repertoires in COVID-19. The protocol was immunoSEQ multiplex PCR, while the TCRdb copy is restricted to in-frame clones and leaves out a portion. In the table there are roughly 190,000 clones, around 82% of which are singletons. Sequenced: PBMCs or T cells enriched from blood (not recorded which). The receptor set was obtained from a man aged 35 to 55 who had recovered from COVID-19. CDR3s include the opening cysteine and the closing phenylalanine or tryptophan. A D gene is named only where the DNA matches it firmly. Size values are once, few and many counts, or a class for expanded clones, and some rows have none.

TRBD1	.	TRBV10-3	TRBJ2-4	TGTGCCATCAGTGCGACAGGGGACAAAAACATTCAGTACTTC	CAISATGDKNIQYF
TRBD1	.	TRBV18	TRBJ1-5	TGTGCCAGCGCAGGGGACAGAAATCAGCCCCAGCATTTT	CASAGDRNQPQHF
TRBD2	.	TRBV14	TRBJ2-5	TGTGCCAGCAGCCAAGTGGTTGGGGGACTAGCGGGACCCGGGACCCAGTACTTC	CASSQVVGGLAGPGTQYF
TRBD2	.	TRBV12-5	TRBJ2-2	TGTGCTAGTGGTTTGGAGCTAGCGGGCACCGGGGAGCTGTTTTTT	CASGLELAGTGELFF
.	.	TRBV2	TRBJ1-5	TGTGCCAGCCAGATGGTGGCGGGCAATCAGCCCCAGCATTTT	CASQMVAGNQPQHF
.	.	TRBV19	TRBJ1-4	TGTGCCAGTAGTTATCGCAGGGTAGTCGGAAAACTGTTTTTT	CASSYRRVVGKLFF
TRBD2	.	TRBV4-2	TRBJ2-2	TGTGCCAGCAGCCAAGAGAGAAGACTAGCGGCGAACACCGGGGAGCTGTTTTTT	CASSQERRLAANTGELFF
.	.	TRBV9	TRBJ1-4	TGTGCCAGCAGCGTAGGTCCGATAGGAGGAGGGGAAAAACTGTTTTTT	CASSVGPIGGGEKLFF
TRBD1	.	TRBV6-5	TRBJ1-5	TGTGCCAGCAGTCCCCTGACAGGGGGCGGTCAGCCCCAGCATTTT	CASSPLTGGGQPQHF
TRBD1	.	TRBV5-1	TRBJ1-4	TGCGCCAGCAGGGACCGGGACAGGGGGGAAAAACTGTTTTTT	CASRDRDRGEKLFF
TRBD1	once	TRBV5-1	TRBJ1-1	TGCGCCAGCAGCTTGGGGACAGGGGACACTGAAGCTTTCTTT	CASSLGTGDTEAFF
TRBD2	.	TRBV5-1	TRBJ2-2	TGCGCCAGCAGCTTGGACCTAGCGGGACCCGGGGAGCTGTTTTTT	CASSLDLAGPGELFF
.	.	TRBV9	TRBJ2-3	TGTGCCAGCAGTGACGCTGGAGGCACAGATACGCAGTATTTT	CASSDAGGTDTQYF
TRBD1	once	TRBV18	TRBJ1-2	TGTGCCAGCTCTCCCGGGACAGGGGGGCGCTATGGCTACACCTTC	CASSPGTGGRYGYTF
TRBD2	.	TRBV5-1	TRBJ2-1	TGCGCCAGCAGCTATACTAGCGGTAACAATGAGCAGTTCTTC	CASSYTSGNNEQFF
TRBD1	.	TRBV29-1	TRBJ2-7	TGCAGCGTTAGGACAGGGGGTGGCGAGCAGTACTTC	CSVRTGGGEQYF
.	.	TRBV18	TRBJ1-5	TGTGCCAGCTCACCACCAAGCGGTTCGCCCCAGCATTTT	CASSPPSGSPQHF
TRBD1	.	TRBV15	TRBJ2-1	TGTGCCACCAGCAGGAACCGGGACAGGGGGCGGAATGAGCAGTTCTTC	CATSRNRDRGRNEQFF
TRBD2	.	TRBV11-2	TRBJ2-1	TGTGCCAGCAGCGGGACTAGCGGGAGGGCCAATGAGCAGTTCTTC	CASSGTSGRANEQFF
.	.	TRBV19	TRBJ2-1	TGTGCCAGTAGTATAATGTCTACCTACAATGAGCAGTTCTTC	CASSIMSTYNEQFF
TRBD2	.	TRBV3-1/TRBV3-2	TRBJ2-2	TGTGCCAGCACCCGGCTAGCGGGGGACGGGGAGCTGTTTTTT	CASTRLAGDGELFF